This passage covers 21 T cell receptor beta chains from one sample sequenced in a study of T cell repertoires in ileal Crohn's disease. The table came from immunoSEQ multiplex PCR; TCRdb's copy has only in-frame clones and leaves some out. The sample includes 5,300 or so clones, around 83% of them seen just once. Source material: ileal tissue. The receptors stem from an adult with Crohn's disease.

This chain uses TRBV9 with TRBJ2-1; 8 nucleotides match TRBD2. V shed 4 bases, J shed 10 bases, and the junction held 4 bases outside the gene matches. The CDR3 totals 12 residues. Per germline, CDR1 SGDLS and CDR2 YYNGEE. The CDR3 protein is CASSPSGGEQFF. Written as DNA, the CDR3 is TGTGCCAGCAGCCCATCGGGGGGGGAGCAGTTCTTC. Full variable domain (remainder filled in from reference TRBV9 and TRBJ2-1): DSGVTQTPKHLITATGQRVTLRCSPRSGDLSVYWYQQSLDQGLQFLIQYYNGEERAKGNILERFSAQQFPDLHSELNLSSLELGDSALYFCASSPSGGEQFFGPGTRLTVL.

This chain connects TRBV28 to TRBJ1-6; tentatively, D is TRBD1 (5 bases). The ends were cut back, 6 bases at V and 8 bases at J, with 14 bases in the middle. This CDR3 spans 14 amino acids. Germline-derived CDR1 and CDR2 are MDHEN and SYDVKM. CDR3 residues: CASSRSGDYSPLHF. CDR3 sequence (DNA): TGTGCCAGCAGCCGATCCGGGGACTATTCACCCCTCCACTTT. The variable domain in full, completed from reference TRBV28 and TRBJ1-6, reads DVKVTQSSRYLVKRTGEKVFLECVQDMDHENMFWYRQDPGLGLRLIYFSYDVKMKEKGDIPEGYSVSREKKERFSLILESASTNQTSMYLCASSRSGDYSPLHFGNGTRLTVT.

This clone was seen only a few times. V usage is TRBV18 and J usage is TRBJ2-3; D unresolved. The CDR3 runs 13 residues. Trimming took off 6 bases at V and 4 bases at J, with 11 bases between the two ends. Germline V gene sequence: CDR1 KGHSH, CDR2 LQKENI. CDR3 protein: CASSSIAPDTQYF. The CDR3 nucleotides are TGTGCCAGCTCCTCAATAGCCCCAGATACGCAGTATTTT.

This clone showed up just once. The chain joins TRBV11-2 to TRBJ2-7; TRBD1 is a possible D gene (5 bases). Germline loops: CDR1 SGHAT, CDR2 FQNNGV. The CDR3 loop spans 13 amino acids. Trimming stripped 6 bases from V and 2 bases from J, with 11 bases between. The CDR3 loop is CASSPTETYEQYF. The CDR3, as DNA: TGTGCCAGCAGTCCGACAGAAACCTACGAGCAGTACTTC.

CDR3: CASRLAGGPNNEQFF. The DNA of the CDR3 is TGCGCCAGCAGACTAGCGGGAGGGCCGAACAATGAGCAGTTCTTC. This sequence joins TRBV10-2 and TRBJ2-1; 13 bases align to TRBD2. The CDR3 covers 15 residues. J was trimmed by 5 bases and V by 6 bases; bases with no gene match: 4. Germline-derived CDR1 and CDR2 are WSHSY and SAAADI.

The chain combines TRBV5-1 with TRBJ2-7; possible D gene TRBD2, 5 bases. Germline CDR1 is SGHRS and CDR2 is YFSETQ. The CDR3 loop spans 14 amino acids. With 0 bases removed from V and 4 bases from J, the gap between germline ends came to 11 bases. The CDR3 region is CASSLAGDLYEQYF. CDR3 coding DNA: TGCGCCAGCAGCTTGGCCGGGGATCTATACGAGCAGTACTTC.

The chain is built from TRBV2 and TRBJ2-7, with D unclear. Germline values: CDR1 SNHLY, CDR2 FYNNEI. CDR3 size: 12 residues. The V gene lost 4 bases and the J gene lost 7 bases, with 11 bases spanning the gap. This CDR3 is CASSGLGREQYF. CDR3 DNA sequence: TGTGCCAGCAGTGGCCTAGGACGGGAGCAGTACTTC.

This clone has a handful of counts. The chain couples TRBV30 to TRBJ2-7, with unresolved D. CDR1 and CDR2 from the germline V gene are GTSNPN and SVGIG (reference sequence). The CDR3 totals 12 residues. The ends were cut back, 0 bases at V and 1 base at J, with 4 bases in the middle. In DNA form, the CDR3 reads TGTGCCTGGAGTGTACTGTCCTACGAGCAGTACTTC. Translated: CAWSVLSYEQYF.

The chain uses TRBV28 and TRBJ1-2; 9 nucleotides match TRBD1. The CDR3 consists of 14 residues. Looked up from germline, CDR1 is MDHEN and CDR2 is SYDVKM. Germline trimming cut 6 bases from V and 2 bases from J; bases unmatched to any gene: 4. The CDR3 coding sequence is TGTGCCAGCAGGGGGGACAGGGTAAACTATGGCTACACCTTC. This gives the protein CASRGDRVNYGYTF.

V usage is TRBV29-1 and J usage is TRBJ2-2; D gene ambiguous. Germline V gives CDR1 SQVTM, CDR2 ANQGSEA. The CDR3 totals 13 residues. The V end was cut by 1 base, the J end by 6 bases, with 9 bases between. The CDR3 loop reads CSVEGQQPGELFF. In nucleotides, the CDR3 is TGCAGCGTTGAAGGGCAGCAGCCCGGGGAGCTGTTTTTT.

CDR3 in DNA: TGTGCCAGCACCCTTATCGCGGAACAGGACAATGAGCAGTTCTTC. This gives the protein CASTLIAEQDNEQFF. The chain combines TRBV13 with TRBJ2-1; a weak D match, TRBD1 (5 bases). This CDR3 has 15 residues. Germline CDR1 reads PRHDT; CDR2 reads FYEKMQ (reference sequence). With 7 bases removed from V and 5 bases from J, the gap between germline ends came to 18 bases.

The chain recombines TRBV6-5 with TRBJ1-3; 7 positions match TRBD1. After removal of 8 bases from V and 3 bases from J, the junction contained 7 bases not matched to a gene. Germline values: CDR1 MNHEY, CDR2 SVGAGI. The CDR3 totals 14 residues. CDR3 in amino acids: CASRGGGFGNTIYF. CDR3 nucleotides: TGTGCCAGCCGGGGAGGGGGCTTTGGAAACACCATATATTTT.

This clone was detected only once. The chain has TRBV28 and TRBJ1-2; 8 nucleotides match TRBD1. Germline loops: CDR1 MDHEN, CDR2 SYDVKM. J gave up 4 bases and V 3 bases, and 4 bases lay outside the gene matches. The CDR3 length is 14 residues. CDR3: CASSFSGGGYGYTF. CDR3 DNA sequence: TGTGCCAGCAGTTTCTCAGGGGGCGGCTATGGCTACACCTTC.

The genes are TRBV5-6 and TRBJ1-2, with D perhaps TRBD1 (5 bases). With 0 bases removed from V and 5 bases from J, the gap between germline ends came to 17 bases. Germline V gene lookup returns CDR1 SGHDT and CDR2 YYEEEE. The CDR3 covers 16 residues. The CDR3 spells CASSLDEGRVGYGYTF. In DNA form, the CDR3 reads TGTGCCAGCAGCTTGGATGAGGGGAGAGTAGGGTATGGCTACACCTTC.

The rearrangement uses TRBV7-2 and TRBJ2-2; D is possibly TRBD2 (5 bases). The CDR3 runs 17 residues. Per germline, CDR1 SGHTA and CDR2 FQGNSA. V lost 2 bases and J lost 2, with 15 bases in between. The CDR3 loop reads CASSLSAVRTNTGELFF. In DNA form, the CDR3 reads TGTGCCAGCAGCTTAAGTGCGGTTAGGACTAACACCGGGGAGCTGTTTTTT. The complete variable domain, with remaining parts taken from reference TRBV7-2 and TRBJ2-2, reads GAGVSQSPSNKVTEKGKDVELRCDPISGHTALYWYRQSLGQGLEFLIYFQGNSAPDKSGLPSDRFSAERTGGSVSTLTIQRTQQEDSAVYLCASSLSAVRTNTGELFFGEGSRLTVL.

V is TRBV28 and J is TRBJ1-5, with D tentatively TRBD1 (5 bases). The CDR3 has 16 amino acids. The germline V and J ends were trimmed by 5 bases and 0 bases, with 14 bases remaining between them. In germline, CDR1 is MDHEN, CDR2 SYDVKM. DNA of the CDR3: TGTGCCAGCAGTGACCGACAGCCAAATAGCAATCAGCCCCAGCATTTT. Its translation is CASSDRQPNSNQPQHF.

The rearrangement joins TRBV19 to TRBJ2-7; D is possibly TRBD1 (6 bases). Trimming took off 3 bases at V and 1 base at J, with 19 bases between the two ends. The CDR3 has 17 amino acids. From germline, CDR1 is LNHDA and CDR2 SQIVND (reference sequence). The CDR3 is CASSIGGGGGLSYEQYF. In DNA form, the CDR3 reads TGTGCCAGTAGTATCGGAGGTGGTGGGGGCCTATCCTACGAGCAGTACTTC.

This clone was seen a handful of times. This chain links TRBV5-6 with TRBJ2-7; 10 bases align to TRBD1. This CDR3 has 15 amino acids. V lost 1 base to trimming and J lost 5 bases; unmatched junction nucleotides: 6. The germline CDR1 and CDR2 sequences are SGHDT and YYEEEE. CDR3 residues: CASSLSGTGVNEQYF. DNA for the CDR3: TGTGCCAGCAGCTTGTCCGGGACAGGGGTAAACGAGCAGTACTTC.

The V call is TRBV18, the J call TRBJ1-1; D not resolved. The germline V gene encodes CDR1 KGHSH and CDR2 LQKENI. The CDR3 is 15 residues long. The V end was cut by 3 bases, the J end by 7 bases, with 18 bases between. The CDR3 coding sequence is TGTGCCAGCTCACCCAATGTAGTAGGGCCCAATGAAGCTTTCTTT. It encodes CASSPNVVGPNEAFF.

In DNA form, the CDR3 reads TGTGCCAGTAATTTGTCTCCCTTCACCGGGGAGCTGTTTTTT. This encodes CASNLSPFTGELFF. The V and J genes are TRBV19 and TRBJ2-2; D is uncertain. Between the trimmed V and J ends, which lost 7 bases and 4 bases, there was a span of 13 bases. The CDR3 is made up of 14 amino acids. Germline V gene lookup returns CDR1 LNHDA and CDR2 SQIVND (reference sequence).

This clone came up once. The chain couples TRBV10-2 to TRBJ1-5; no firm D call. CDR1 WSHSY and CDR2 SAAADI come from the germline V gene. V lost 2 bases to trimming and J lost 1 base, with 6 bases between them. This CDR3 comprises 14 residues. CDR3 DNA sequence: TGCGCCAGCAGTGAGACAAGAAGCAATCAGCCCCAGCATTTT. It codes for CASSETRSNQPQHF.